The rows below give T cell receptor beta chains drawn from one sample of a study of Ad26.COV2.S vaccination and SARS-CoV-2 variants. Method: immunoSEQ multiplex PCR; TCRdb's copy keeps in-frame clones and lacks some. The sample has over 110,000 clones, around 86% seen once. The sequencing used peripheral blood, collected after recovery from COVID-19. All receptors derive from a human donor who had recovered from COVID-19. Both conserved end residues are part of each CDR3. The order of the fields is J gene, clone size, D gene, V gene, CDR3 DNA, CDR3 protein. The D gene is left open where the match is weak. Expanded clones get a size class; other rows say once, few or many, or leave the size out.

TRBJ1-1,NA,TRBD1,TRBV9,TGTGCCAGCAGCGGGGTTTCAGGGGGCACTGAAGCTTTCTTT,CASSGVSGGTEAFF
TRBJ1-2,NA,NA,TRBV4-3,TGCGCCAGCAGCCAAGACAGAGGGGGCTATGGCTACACCTTC,CASSQDRGGYGYTF
TRBJ2-1,few,NA,TRBV27,TGTGCCAGCAGTTTAGAAGGCCCCGGCTCCAATGAGCAGTTCTTC,CASSLEGPGSNEQFF
TRBJ1-2,NA,NA,TRBV27,TGTGCCAGCAGTTTAGTAGGGGGGCGTCTCACCTTC,CASSLVGGRLTF
TRBJ2-3,NA,TRBD2,TRBV5-4,TGTGCCAGCAGCTCTCGTCCGAATCGACTAGCGGGGCCTAGCACAGATACGCAGTATTTT,CASSSRPNRLAGPSTDTQYF
TRBJ2-7,NA,NA,TRBV5-5,TGTGCCAGCAGCTCGGCGGGACTTTCTACCTACGAGCAGTACTTC,CASSSAGLSTYEQYF
TRBJ2-7,once,NA,TRBV6-5,TGTGCCAGCAGTTACTCGGGCCAGGGGACCTACGAGCAGTACTTC,CASSYSGQGTYEQYF
TRBJ2-5,NA,NA,TRBV6-5,TGTGCCAGCAGTTACAGGATCCAAGAGACCCAGTACTTC,CASSYRIQETQYF
TRBJ1-2,few,NA,TRBV7-2,TGTGCCAGCAGCTCACAGGGTTATGGCTACACCTTC,CASSSQGYGYTF
TRBJ1-1,NA,TRBD1,TRBV9,TGTGCCAGCAGCTCCCCGGACAGGGGAGTCGTGAACACTGAAGCTTTCTTT,CASSSPDRGVVNTEAFF
TRBJ2-3,NA,NA,TRBV30,TGTGCCTGGAGCCCAAAGGTGGATACGCAGTATTTT,CAWSPKVDTQYF
TRBJ2-7,NA,TRBD1,TRBV6-5,TGTGCCAGCAGTTGGACAGGGGAGGACGAGCAGTACTTC,CASSWTGEDEQYF
TRBJ1-5,NA,NA,TRBV6-4,TGTGCCAGCAGTGACAGGGTATCGGGCAATCAGCCCCAGCATTTT,CASSDRVSGNQPQHF
TRBJ2-2,NA,NA,TRBV5-6,TGTGCCAGCAGCTTGAACCCGCGAGGGACCGGGGAGCTGTTTTTT,CASSLNPRGTGELFF
TRBJ2-1,once,NA,TRBV3-1/TRBV3-2,TGTGCCAGCAGCCAAACTTCCCGTGAGCAGTTCTTC,CASSQTSREQFF
TRBJ1-4,NA,TRBD1,TRBV6-2/TRBV6-3,TGTGCCAGCAGCCGGACAGGGTTGAGACTTACTAATGAAAAACTGTTTTTT,CASSRTGLRLTNEKLFF
TRBJ1-1,once,NA,TRBV28,TGTGCCAGCAGTTTATCGCGGAACACTGAAGCTTTCTTT,CASSLSRNTEAFF